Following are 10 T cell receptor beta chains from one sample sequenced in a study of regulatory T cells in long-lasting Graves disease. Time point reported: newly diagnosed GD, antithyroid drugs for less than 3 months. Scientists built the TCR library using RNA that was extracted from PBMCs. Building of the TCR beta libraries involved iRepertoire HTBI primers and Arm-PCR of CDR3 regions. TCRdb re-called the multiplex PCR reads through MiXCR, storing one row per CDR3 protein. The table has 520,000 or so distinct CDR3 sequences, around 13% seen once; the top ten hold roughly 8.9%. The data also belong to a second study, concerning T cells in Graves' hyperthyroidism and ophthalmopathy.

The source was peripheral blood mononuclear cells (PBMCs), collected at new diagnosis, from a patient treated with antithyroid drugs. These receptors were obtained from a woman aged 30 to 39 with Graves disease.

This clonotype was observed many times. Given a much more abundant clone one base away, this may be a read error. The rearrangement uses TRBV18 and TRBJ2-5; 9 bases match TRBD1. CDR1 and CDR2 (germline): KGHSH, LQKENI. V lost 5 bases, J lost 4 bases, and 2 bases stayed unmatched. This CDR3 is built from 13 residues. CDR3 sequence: CASSSTGGETQYF. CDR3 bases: TGTGCCAGCTCATCGACAGGGGGAGAGACCCAGTACTTC.

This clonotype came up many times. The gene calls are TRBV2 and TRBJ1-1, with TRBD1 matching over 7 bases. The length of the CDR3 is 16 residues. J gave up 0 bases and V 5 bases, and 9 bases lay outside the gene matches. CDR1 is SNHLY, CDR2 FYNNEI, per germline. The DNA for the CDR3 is TGTGCCAGCAGTCTCCCCTTCGGACAGGTGAACACTGAAGCTTTCTTT. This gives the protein CASSLPFGQVNTEAFF. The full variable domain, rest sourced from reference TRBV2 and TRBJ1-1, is EPEVTQTPSHQVTQMGQEVILRCVPISNHLYFYWYRQILGQKVEFLVSFYNNEISEKSEIFDDQFSVERPDGSNFTLKIRSTKLEDSAMYFCASSLPFGQVNTEAFFGQGTRLTVV.

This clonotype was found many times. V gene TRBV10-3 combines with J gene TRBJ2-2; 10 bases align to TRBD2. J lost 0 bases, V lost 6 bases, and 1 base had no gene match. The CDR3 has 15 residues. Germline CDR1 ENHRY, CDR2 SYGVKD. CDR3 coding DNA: TGTGCCATCAGGGGGACTAGCGCGAACACCGGGGAGCTGTTTTTT. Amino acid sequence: CAIRGTSANTGELFF.

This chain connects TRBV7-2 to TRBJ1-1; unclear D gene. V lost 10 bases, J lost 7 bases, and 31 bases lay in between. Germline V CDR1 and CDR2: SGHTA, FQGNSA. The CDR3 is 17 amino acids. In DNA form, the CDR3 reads TGTGCCACTAGCAAACAGAACCTTCTATTTATTTCCAGTGAAGCTTTCTTT. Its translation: CATSKQNLLFISSEAFF.

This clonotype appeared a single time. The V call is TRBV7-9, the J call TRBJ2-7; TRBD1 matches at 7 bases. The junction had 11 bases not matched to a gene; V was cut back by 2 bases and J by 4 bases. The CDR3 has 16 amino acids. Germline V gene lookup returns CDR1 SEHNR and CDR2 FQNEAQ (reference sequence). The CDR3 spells CASSLSTGSWKYEQYF. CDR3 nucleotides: TGTGCCAGCAGCTTATCGACAGGGTCGTGGAAGTACGAGCAGTACTTC.

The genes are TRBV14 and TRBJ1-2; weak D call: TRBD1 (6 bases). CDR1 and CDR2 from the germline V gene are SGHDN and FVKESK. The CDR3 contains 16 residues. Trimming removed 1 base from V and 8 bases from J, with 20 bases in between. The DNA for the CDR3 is TGTGCCAGCAGCCAAGCCCGACAGGCACGGGTTGAGGGCTACACCTTC. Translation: CASSQARQARVEGYTF.

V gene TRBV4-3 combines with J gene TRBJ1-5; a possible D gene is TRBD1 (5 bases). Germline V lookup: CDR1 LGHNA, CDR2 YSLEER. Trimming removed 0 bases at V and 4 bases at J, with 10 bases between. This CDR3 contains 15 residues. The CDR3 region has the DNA TGCGCCAGCAGCCAAGATCGGTGGGGGAATCAGCCCCAGCATTTT. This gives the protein CASSQDRWGNQPQHF.

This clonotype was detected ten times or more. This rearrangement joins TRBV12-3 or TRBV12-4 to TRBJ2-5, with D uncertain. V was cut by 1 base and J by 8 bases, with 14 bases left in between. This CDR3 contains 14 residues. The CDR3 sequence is CASSLGPVKGTQYF. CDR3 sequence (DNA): TGTGCCAGCAGTTTAGGGCCCGTCAAGGGAACCCAGTACTTC.

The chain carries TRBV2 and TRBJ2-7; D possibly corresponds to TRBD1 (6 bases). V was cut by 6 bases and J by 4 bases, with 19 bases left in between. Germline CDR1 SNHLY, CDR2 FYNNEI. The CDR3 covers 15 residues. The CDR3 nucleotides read TGTGCCAGCAGCGTCCCGGGACATATCACGTACGAGCAGTACTTC. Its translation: CASSVPGHITYEQYF.

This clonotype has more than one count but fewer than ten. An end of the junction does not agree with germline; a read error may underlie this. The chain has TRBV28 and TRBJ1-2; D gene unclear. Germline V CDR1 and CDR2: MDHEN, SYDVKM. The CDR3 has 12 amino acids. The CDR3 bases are TGTGCCGGCAGTTCGACACCGAATCGCCTCACCTTC. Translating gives CAGSSTPNRLTF.